The entry that follows covers one TCR beta chain sequence. Source material for PBMCs was around 10 ml fresh peripheral blood. Amplified TCR beta CDR3 regions derived from RNA transcripts. The HTBI primer set drove a first-round RT-PCR of the TCR CDR3. TCRdb processed the multiplex PCR reads anew with MiXCR; each CDR3 protein has one entry. Counted here are about 480,000 distinct CDR3 sequences, around 15% occurring once; the ten biggest clones make up 15% to 20%. These data originate in a study of T cells in Graves' hyperthyroidism and ophthalmopathy. Trimming removed 8 bases at V and 0 bases at J, with 11 bases between. The CDR3 runs to 14 residues. Germline V gene data show CDR1 as SGHTA and CDR2 as FQGNSA.

The sequenced sample was blood. This receptor was taken from a woman between 18 and 29 years old with Graves' hyperthyroidism. The chain is built from TRBV7-2 and TRBJ2-4, with D possibly matching TRBD2 (6 bases). CDR3 in amino acids: CASVEGLAKNIQYF. Here the CDR3 DNA reads TGTGCCAGCGTGGAGGGACTAGCCAAAAACATTCAGTACTTC.